This passage covers 23 T cell receptor beta chains from one sample sequenced in a study of blood T cell repertoires in COVID-19. Generated by immunoSEQ multiplex PCR, the TCRdb table keeps only in-frame clones and is missing some. The sample shows roughly 93,000 clones, over 80% of them seen only once. The sequenced sample consisted of peripheral blood. These receptors came from a human donor in a cohort sampled during active COVID-19.

The genes are TRBV27 and TRBJ2-7; 12 positions agree with TRBD2. The length of the CDR3 is 17 residues. The germline V gene has CDR1 MNHEY and CDR2 SMNVEV (reference sequence). The J segment lost 1 base and the V segment lost 6 bases, leaving 10 bases of the junction unmatched. The CDR3 loop is CASSSTSGGPSSYEQYF. As DNA, the CDR3 is TGTGCCAGCAGCTCGACTAGCGGGGGCCCTAGTTCCTACGAGCAGTACTTC.

The rearrangement links TRBV24-1 to TRBJ2-5; D remains ambiguous. In germline, CDR1 is KGHDR, CDR2 SFDVKD. Between the trimmed V and J ends, which lost 5 bases and 4 bases, there was a span of 16 bases. This CDR3 spans 15 amino acids. The DNA of the CDR3 is TGTGCCACCAGTGCGTCGTCGGGTATCCGAGAGACCCAGTACTTC. Translated: CATSASSGIRETQYF.

The rearrangement uses TRBV7-2 and TRBJ1-5; TRBD1 matches at 9 bases. In germline, CDR1 is SGHTA, CDR2 FQGNSA. The CDR3 loop spans 13 amino acids. V lost 4 bases and J lost 7; bases outside the gene matches: 2. This chain's CDR3 is CASSSDRGQPQHF. The CDR3 DNA reads as TGTGCCAGCAGCTCGGACAGGGGACAGCCCCAGCATTTT.

This clone has only one observation. In nucleotides, the CDR3 is TGCGCCAGCAGCTTAGGACCTAGCGGGACTGGAGATACGCAGTATTTT. The encoded protein is CASSLGPSGTGDTQYF. V usage is TRBV5-1 and J usage is TRBJ2-3, with TRBD2 identical over 9 bases. Germline V gene data show CDR1 as SGHRS and CDR2 as YFSETQ. The CDR3 is 16 residues long. The V and J ends lost 2 bases and 5 bases, in that order; junction bases with no gene match: 9.

This chain uses TRBV5-1 with TRBJ2-3, with 8 nucleotides matching TRBD2. The CDR3 is 16 amino acids. V shed 4 bases and J 3 bases; nucleotides not matched to a gene: 10. Germline CDR1 is SGHRS and CDR2 is YFSETQ. CDR3 in DNA: TGCGCCAGCAGCCCAGCGGGAGCGAGAGGGACAGATACGCAGTATTTT. Translating it yields CASSPAGARGTDTQYF.

The chain recombines TRBV11-2 with TRBJ2-7; TRBD1 matches 12 bases. Germline CDR1 reads SGHAT; CDR2 reads FQNNGV. Germline trimming cut 5 bases from V and 5 bases from J; bases unmatched to any gene: 10. CDR3 length: 16 amino acids. CDR3 in DNA: TGTGCCAGCAGCGCGTACACCGGGACAGGGGGCGACGAGCAGTACTTC. Translation gives CASSAYTGTGGDEQYF.

The chain links TRBV10-3 to TRBJ2-1; 8 nucleotides agree with TRBD1. Per germline, CDR1 ENHRY and CDR2 SYGVKD. V lost 2 bases and J lost 2; bases outside the gene matches: 5. The CDR3 runs 16 residues. The CDR3 loop is CAISEPGQATYNEQFF. CDR3 coding DNA: TGTGCCATCAGTGAGCCGGGACAGGCGACCTACAATGAGCAGTTCTTC.

The chain employs TRBV27 and TRBJ2-7; 9 bases are shared with TRBD1. With V trimmed by 6 bases and J by 3 bases, 12 bases remained unmatched. The CDR3 length is 16 residues. Germline V gene lookup returns CDR1 MNHEY and CDR2 SMNVEV (reference sequence). As DNA, the CDR3 is TGTGCCAGCAGCAGGATCGGACAGGGGTTTGTCTACGAGCAGTACTTC. It specifies CASSRIGQGFVYEQYF.

The rearrangement links TRBV7-9 to TRBJ2-1; 15 bases are shared with TRBD2. Trimming removed 3 bases from V and 9 bases from J; junction bases left unmatched: 9. Germline V gene sequence: CDR1 SEHNR, CDR2 FQNEAQ (reference sequence). The CDR3 covers 17 residues. As DNA, the CDR3 is TGTGCCAGCAGCTTTTATCCGGGACTAGCGGGAGGAAGTGAGCAGTTCTTC. Translating it yields CASSFYPGLAGGSEQFF.

The chain combines TRBV5-4 with TRBJ2-3; 8 bases are shared with TRBD2. Per germline, CDR1 SGHNT and CDR2 YYREEE (reference sequence). The CDR3 contains 15 residues. With V trimmed by 0 bases and J by 5 bases, 5 bases remained unmatched. The CDR3 region has the DNA TGTGCCAGCAGCTTGGAGCGGGAGCGGGGAGATACGCAGTATTTT. Protein: CASSLERERGDTQYF.

V is TRBV18 and J is TRBJ2-5; no clear D gene. The CDR3 is 13 residues long. The ends were cut back, 3 bases at V and 5 bases at J, with 10 bases in the middle. Looked up from germline, CDR1 is KGHSH and CDR2 is LQKENI. Written as DNA, the CDR3 is TGTGCCAGCTCACCGTCTATGAGGGAGACCCAGTACTTC. Amino acids: CASSPSMRETQYF. Looking up the rest from reference TRBV18 and TRBJ2-5 gives the full variable domain: NAGVMQNPRHLVRRRGQEARLRCSPMKGHSHVYWYRQLPEEGLKFMVYLQKENIIDESGMPKERFSAEFPKEGPSILRIQQVVRGDSAAYFCASSPSMRETQYFGPGTRLLVL.

This chain links TRBV30 with TRBJ1-6, with unresolved D. V lost 1 base to trimming and J lost 3 bases, with 10 bases between them. The CDR3 contains 15 residues. Looked up from germline, CDR1 is GTSNPN and CDR2 is SVGIG (reference sequence). The CDR3 loop reads CAWSGTGVYNSPLHF. CDR3 nucleotides: TGTGCCTGGAGTGGGACGGGAGTCTATAATTCACCCCTCCACTTT.

CDR3 DNA: TGTGCCGGGGAAGGAGGGGACAGGTATAACACTGAAGCTTTCTTT. It yields the protein CAGEGGDRYNTEAFF. The chain couples TRBV6-5 to TRBJ1-1; 8 positions agree with TRBD1. CDR1 and CDR2 from the germline V gene are MNHEY and SVGAGI. V was clipped by 11 bases and J by 2 bases; unmatched bases: 13. The CDR3 is made up of 15 amino acids.

The chain recombines TRBV7-2 with TRBJ2-5, with a tentative D call TRBD2 (7 bases). This CDR3 region has 13 residues. Germline V gene data show CDR1 as SGHTA and CDR2 as FQGNSA. V was trimmed by 8 bases and J by 2 bases, leaving 12 bases between them. The DNA for the CDR3 is TGTGCCAGCTCTAGGGGGGGTCAAGAGACCCAGTACTTC. Its protein is CASSRGGQETQYF.

The chain joins TRBV7-9 to TRBJ1-4; D remains unclear. The CDR3 loop spans 15 amino acids. Germline V lookup: CDR1 SEHNR, CDR2 FQNEAQ (reference sequence). With 5 bases removed from V and 0 bases from J, the gap between germline ends came to 10 bases. CDR3 loop: CASSPRRATNEKLFF. In nucleotides, the CDR3 is TGTGCCAGCAGCCCGAGACGGGCAACTAATGAAAAACTGTTTTTT.

The chain links TRBV28 to TRBJ1-2; the D is unclear. Germline-derived CDR1 and CDR2 are MDHEN and SYDVKM. V lost 11 bases, J lost 8 bases, and 18 bases lay in between. This CDR3 has 12 amino acids. DNA of the CDR3: TGTGCCCTTAGGGTGGGAACGGGGGGCTACACCTTC. The encoded protein is CALRVGTGGYTF.

The rearrangement links TRBV28 to TRBJ1-2, with D possibly being TRBD1 (6 bases). Trimming took off 6 bases at V and 8 bases at J, with 22 bases between the two ends. Germline V lookup: CDR1 MDHEN, CDR2 SYDVKM. This CDR3 has 15 amino acids. The CDR3 sequence is CASRGQQGTFGGYTF. CDR3 bases: TGTGCCAGCAGGGGTCAACAGGGAACCTTCGGGGGCTACACCTTC.

The rearrangement links TRBV10-1 to TRBJ2-7; 9 bases fit TRBD1. The germline gives CDR1 WNHNN, CDR2 SYGVQD (reference sequence). This CDR3 is built from 14 residues. After removal of 4 bases from V and 6 bases from J, the junction contained 7 bases not matched to a gene. The CDR3 bases are TGCGCCAGCAGTGGGGGACAGGGTGAAGGCGAGCAGTACTTC. It encodes CASSGGQGEGEQYF.

This chain connects TRBV6-1 to TRBJ2-5; TRBD2 matches 8 bases. Germline V lookup: CDR1 MNHNS, CDR2 SASEGT. The CDR3 consists of 15 residues. The V gene end was trimmed by 2 bases and the J gene end by 3 bases; junction bases not matched to a gene: 5. CDR3 DNA sequence: TGTGCCAGCAGTGAACGTGTAGCGGGAAAAGAGACCCAGTACTTC. Protein product: CASSERVAGKETQYF.

The chain is built from TRBV3-1 (or the pseudogene TRBV3-2) and TRBJ1-1; TRBD1 matches 11 bases. Germline lookup yields CDR1 LGHDT and CDR2 YNNKEL (reference sequence). The CDR3 contains 18 residues. V lost 1 base, J lost 0 bases, and 7 bases stayed unmatched. Here the CDR3 DNA reads TGTGCCAGCAGCCAAGCTTGGACAGGGGGCATTCTGAACACTGAAGCTTTCTTT. It yields the protein CASSQAWTGGILNTEAFF.

The sample holds a few counts of this clone. V and J are TRBV30 and TRBJ2-7; perhaps TRBD1 as D (5 bases). The CDR3 has 11 amino acids. V gave up 5 bases and J gave up 7 bases, with 12 bases separating them. Germline values: CDR1 GTSNPN, CDR2 SVGIG (reference sequence). This chain's CDR3 is CAWRRSGEQYF. DNA of the CDR3: TGTGCCTGGCGCCGCTCAGGGGAGCAGTACTTC.

The chain links TRBV7-6 to TRBJ2-3; TRBD2 agrees at 7 bases. Trimming cost V 5 bases and J 4 bases; bases outside gene matches: 18. The CDR3 length is 18 residues. Germline assignment: CDR1 SGHVS and CDR2 FNYEAQ. The CDR3 DNA is TGTGCCAGCAGCCCCAAAGGGGCGGGAGAGGCTCGAGCAGATACGCAGTATTTT. This codes for CASSPKGAGEARADTQYF.

The chain is built from TRBV28 and TRBJ2-1, with 8 positions matching TRBD2. Unmatched junction bases numbered 7, after V lost 3 bases and J lost 6 bases. Germline CDR1 reads MDHEN; CDR2 reads SYDVKM. This CDR3 spans 15 amino acids. The CDR3 bases are TGTGCCAGCAGTTTTTCAAGCGGGGGCCTCAATGAGCAGTTCTTC. Encoded protein: CASSFSSGGLNEQFF.